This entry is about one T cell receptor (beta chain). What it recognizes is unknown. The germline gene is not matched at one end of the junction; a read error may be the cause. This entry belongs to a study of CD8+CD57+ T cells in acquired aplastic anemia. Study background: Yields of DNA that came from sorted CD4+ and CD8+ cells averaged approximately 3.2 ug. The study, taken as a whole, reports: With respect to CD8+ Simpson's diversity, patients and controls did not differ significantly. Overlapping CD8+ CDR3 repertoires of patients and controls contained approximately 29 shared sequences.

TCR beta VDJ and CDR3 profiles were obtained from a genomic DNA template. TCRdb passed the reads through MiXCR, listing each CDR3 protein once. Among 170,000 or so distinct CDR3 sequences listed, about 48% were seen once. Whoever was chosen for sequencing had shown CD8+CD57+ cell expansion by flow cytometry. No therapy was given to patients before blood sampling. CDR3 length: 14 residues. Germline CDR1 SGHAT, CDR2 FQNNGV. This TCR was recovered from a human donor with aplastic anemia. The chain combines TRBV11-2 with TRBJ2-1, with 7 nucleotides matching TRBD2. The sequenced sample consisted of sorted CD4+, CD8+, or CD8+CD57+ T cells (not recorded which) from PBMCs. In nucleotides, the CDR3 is TGCGCCAGCACTCGGGGGGATTGGGACAATGAGCAGTTCTTC. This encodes CASTRGDWDNEQFF. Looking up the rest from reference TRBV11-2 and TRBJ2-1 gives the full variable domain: EAGVAQSPRYKIIEKRQSVAFWCNPISGHATLYWYQQILGQGPKLLIQFQNNGVVDDSQLPKDRFSAERLKGVDSTLKIQPAKLEDSAVYLCASTRGDWDNEQFFGPGTRLTVL.